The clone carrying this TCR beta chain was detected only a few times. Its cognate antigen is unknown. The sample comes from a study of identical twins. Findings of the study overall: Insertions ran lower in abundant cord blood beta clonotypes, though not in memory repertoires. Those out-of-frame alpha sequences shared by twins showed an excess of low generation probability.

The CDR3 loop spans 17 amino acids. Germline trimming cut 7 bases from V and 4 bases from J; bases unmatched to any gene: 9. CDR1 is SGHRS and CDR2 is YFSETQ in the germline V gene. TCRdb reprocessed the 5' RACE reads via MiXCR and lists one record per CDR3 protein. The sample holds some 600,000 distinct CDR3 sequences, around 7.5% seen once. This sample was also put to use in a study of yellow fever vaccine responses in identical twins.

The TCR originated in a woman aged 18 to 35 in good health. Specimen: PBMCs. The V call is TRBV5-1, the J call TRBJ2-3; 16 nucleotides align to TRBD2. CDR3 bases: TGCGCCAGCCGCCGGGGACTAGCGGGGGGGACGTCAGATACGCAGTATTTT. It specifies CASRRGLAGGTSDTQYF.